This T cell receptor (beta chain) stems from a study of cytomegalovirus exposure and HLA in healthy donors. V lost 5 bases and J 4 bases, leaving 14 bases between the germline ends. CDR1 is MNHEY, CDR2 SVGAGI, per germline. CDR3 length: 14 amino acids. Primers: 60 Vbeta forward and 13 Jbeta reverse. Sequenced by immunoSEQ multiplex PCR; TCRdb stores in-frame clones only, minus some. The table lists about 130,000 clones, 80% of them singletons. Sequenced sample: PBMCs. V is TRBV6-5 and J is TRBJ1-2; no reliable D call. The clonotype comes from a middle-aged woman in good health and CMV-seronegative. The CDR3 bases are TGTGCCAGCAGTCCTCCGGGAGTCTTCTATGGCTACACCTTC. Protein sequence: CASSPPGVFYGYTF.